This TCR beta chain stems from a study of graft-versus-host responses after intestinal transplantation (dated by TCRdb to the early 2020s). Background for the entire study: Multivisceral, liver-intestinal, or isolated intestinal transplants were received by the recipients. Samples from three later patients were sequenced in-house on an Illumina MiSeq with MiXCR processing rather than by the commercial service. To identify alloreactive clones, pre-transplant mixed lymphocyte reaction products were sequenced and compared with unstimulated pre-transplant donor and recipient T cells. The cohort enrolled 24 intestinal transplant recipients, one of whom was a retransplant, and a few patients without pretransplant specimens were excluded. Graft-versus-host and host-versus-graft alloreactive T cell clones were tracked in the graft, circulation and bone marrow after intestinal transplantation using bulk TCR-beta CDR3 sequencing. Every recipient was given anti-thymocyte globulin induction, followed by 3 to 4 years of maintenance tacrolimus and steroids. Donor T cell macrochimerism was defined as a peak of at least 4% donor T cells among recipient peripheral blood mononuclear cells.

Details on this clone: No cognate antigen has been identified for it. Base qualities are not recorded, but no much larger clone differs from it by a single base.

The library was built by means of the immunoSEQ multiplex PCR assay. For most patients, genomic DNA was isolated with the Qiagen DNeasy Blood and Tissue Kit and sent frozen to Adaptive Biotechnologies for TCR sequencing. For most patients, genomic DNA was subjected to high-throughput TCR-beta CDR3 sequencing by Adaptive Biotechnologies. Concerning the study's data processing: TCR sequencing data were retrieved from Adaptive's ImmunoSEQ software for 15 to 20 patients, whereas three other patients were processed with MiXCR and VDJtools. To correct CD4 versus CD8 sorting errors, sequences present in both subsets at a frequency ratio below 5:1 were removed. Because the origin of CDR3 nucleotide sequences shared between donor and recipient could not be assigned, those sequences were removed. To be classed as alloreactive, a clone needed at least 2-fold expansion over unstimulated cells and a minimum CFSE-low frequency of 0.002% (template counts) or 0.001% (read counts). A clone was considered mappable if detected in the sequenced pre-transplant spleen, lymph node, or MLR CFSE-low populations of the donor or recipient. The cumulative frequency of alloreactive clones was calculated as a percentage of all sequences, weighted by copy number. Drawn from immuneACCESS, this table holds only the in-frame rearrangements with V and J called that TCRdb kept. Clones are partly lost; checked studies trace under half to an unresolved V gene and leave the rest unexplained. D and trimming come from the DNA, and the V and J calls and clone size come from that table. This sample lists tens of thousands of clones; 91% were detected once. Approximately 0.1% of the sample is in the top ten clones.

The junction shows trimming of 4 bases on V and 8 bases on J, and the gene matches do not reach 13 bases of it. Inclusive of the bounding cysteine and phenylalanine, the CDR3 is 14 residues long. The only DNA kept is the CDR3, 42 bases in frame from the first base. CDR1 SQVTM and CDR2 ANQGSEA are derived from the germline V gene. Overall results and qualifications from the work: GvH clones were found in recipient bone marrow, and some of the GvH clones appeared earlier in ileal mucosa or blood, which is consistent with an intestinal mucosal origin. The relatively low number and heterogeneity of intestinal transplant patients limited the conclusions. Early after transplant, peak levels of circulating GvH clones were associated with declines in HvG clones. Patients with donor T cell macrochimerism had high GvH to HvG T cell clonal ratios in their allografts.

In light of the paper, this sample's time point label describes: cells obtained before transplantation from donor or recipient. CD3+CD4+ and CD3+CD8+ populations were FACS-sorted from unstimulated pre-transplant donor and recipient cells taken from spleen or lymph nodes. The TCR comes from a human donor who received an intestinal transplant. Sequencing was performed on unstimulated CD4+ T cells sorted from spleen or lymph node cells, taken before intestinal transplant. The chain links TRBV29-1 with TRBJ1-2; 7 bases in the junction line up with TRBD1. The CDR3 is CSVVDRPSSRGYTF. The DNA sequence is TGCAGCGTTGTGGACAGGCCATCTTCGAGGGGCTACACCTTC.